This TCR beta chain was documented in a study of cytomegalovirus exposure and HLA in healthy donors. As concerns this clone: Its antigen is unidentified.

The PCR was carried out with 60 Vbeta primers and 13 Jbeta primers. Using immunoSEQ multiplex PCR, the repertoire was profiled, and TCRdb retains in-frame clones only, with some absent. The data hold roughly 170,000 clones, with approximately 81% observed a single time. Study-wide results and limits: It is likely that the observed cluster of highly shared sequence variants was a sequencing artifact.

This TCR came from a woman younger than 35 in good health and CMV-seronegative. The sequencing sample was made of PBMCs.

CDR3 DNA: TGCGCCAGCAGCTTGGGGACGGGACAGGGTAACGAGCAGTACTTC. Protein product: CASSLGTGQGNEQYF. The chain joins TRBV5-1 to TRBJ2-5; 9 bases line up with TRBD1. TRBJ2-7 explains the end of the DNA better; the J call may be wrong. The germline CDR1 and CDR2 sequences are SGHRS and YFSETQ. CDR3 size: 15 residues.